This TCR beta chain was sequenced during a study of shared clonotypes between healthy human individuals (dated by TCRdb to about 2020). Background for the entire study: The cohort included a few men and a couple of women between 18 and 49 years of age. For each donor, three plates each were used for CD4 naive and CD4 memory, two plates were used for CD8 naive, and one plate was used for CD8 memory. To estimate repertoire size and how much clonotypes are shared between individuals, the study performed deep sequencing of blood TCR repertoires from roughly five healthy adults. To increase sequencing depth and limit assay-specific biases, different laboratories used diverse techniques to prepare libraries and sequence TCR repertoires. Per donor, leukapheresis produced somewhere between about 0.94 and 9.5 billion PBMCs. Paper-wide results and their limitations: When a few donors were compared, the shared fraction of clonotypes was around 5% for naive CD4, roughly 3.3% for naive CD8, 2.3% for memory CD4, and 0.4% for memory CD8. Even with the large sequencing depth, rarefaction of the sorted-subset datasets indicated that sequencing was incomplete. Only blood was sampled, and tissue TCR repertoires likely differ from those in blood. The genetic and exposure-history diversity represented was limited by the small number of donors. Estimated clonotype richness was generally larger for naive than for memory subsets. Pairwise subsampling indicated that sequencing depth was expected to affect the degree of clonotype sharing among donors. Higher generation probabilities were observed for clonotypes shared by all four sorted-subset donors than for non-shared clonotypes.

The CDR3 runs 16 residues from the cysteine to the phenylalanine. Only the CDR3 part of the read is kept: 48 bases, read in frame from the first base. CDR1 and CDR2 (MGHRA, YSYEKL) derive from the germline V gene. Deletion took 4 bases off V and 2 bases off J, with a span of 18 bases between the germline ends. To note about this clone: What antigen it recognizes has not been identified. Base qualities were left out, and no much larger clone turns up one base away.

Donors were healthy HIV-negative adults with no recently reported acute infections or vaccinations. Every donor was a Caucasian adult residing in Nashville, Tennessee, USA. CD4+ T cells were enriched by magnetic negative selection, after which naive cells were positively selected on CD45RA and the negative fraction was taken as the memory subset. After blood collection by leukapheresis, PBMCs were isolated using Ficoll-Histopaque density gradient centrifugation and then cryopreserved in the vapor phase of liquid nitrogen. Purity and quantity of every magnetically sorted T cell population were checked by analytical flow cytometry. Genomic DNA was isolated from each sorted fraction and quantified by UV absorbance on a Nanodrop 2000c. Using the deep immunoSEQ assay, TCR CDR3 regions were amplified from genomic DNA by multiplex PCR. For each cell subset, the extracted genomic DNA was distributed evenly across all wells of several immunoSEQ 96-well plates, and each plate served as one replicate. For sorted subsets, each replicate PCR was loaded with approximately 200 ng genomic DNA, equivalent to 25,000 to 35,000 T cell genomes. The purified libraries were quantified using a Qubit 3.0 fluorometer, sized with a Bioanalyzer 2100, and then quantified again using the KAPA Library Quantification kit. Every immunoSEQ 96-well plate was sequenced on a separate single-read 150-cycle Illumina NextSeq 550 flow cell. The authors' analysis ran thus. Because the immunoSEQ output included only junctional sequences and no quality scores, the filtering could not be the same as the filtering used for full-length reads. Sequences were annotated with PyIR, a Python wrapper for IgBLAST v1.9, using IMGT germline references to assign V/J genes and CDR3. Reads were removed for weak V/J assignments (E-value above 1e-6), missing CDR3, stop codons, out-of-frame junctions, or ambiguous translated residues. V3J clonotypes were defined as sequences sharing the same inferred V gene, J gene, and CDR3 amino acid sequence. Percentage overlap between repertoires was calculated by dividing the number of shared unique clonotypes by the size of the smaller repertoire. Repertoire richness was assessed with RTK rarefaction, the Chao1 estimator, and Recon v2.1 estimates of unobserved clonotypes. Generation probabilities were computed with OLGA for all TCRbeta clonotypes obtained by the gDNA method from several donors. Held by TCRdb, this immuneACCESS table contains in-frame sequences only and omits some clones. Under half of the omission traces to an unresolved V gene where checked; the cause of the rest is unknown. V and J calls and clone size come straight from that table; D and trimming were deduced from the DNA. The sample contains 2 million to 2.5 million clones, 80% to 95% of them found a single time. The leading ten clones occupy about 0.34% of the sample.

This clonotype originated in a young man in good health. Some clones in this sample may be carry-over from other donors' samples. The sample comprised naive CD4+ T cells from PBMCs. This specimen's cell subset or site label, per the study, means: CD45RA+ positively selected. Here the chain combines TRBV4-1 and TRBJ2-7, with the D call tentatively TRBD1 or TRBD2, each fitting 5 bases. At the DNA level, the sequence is TGCGCCAGCAGCCTAAATCCGGGACGTAGGACCTACGAGCAGTACTTC. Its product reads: CASSLNPGRRTYEQYF.